The 20 T cell receptor beta chains below come from one sample, sequenced in a study of cytomegalovirus exposure and HLA in healthy donors. Primers for the PCR totalled 60 Vbeta and 13 Jbeta. Clones were sequenced by immunoSEQ multiplex PCR, and TCRdb holds only the in-frame ones, with some missing. The sample lists some 200,000 clones; roughly 90% were seen once. The sequencing sample was made of PBMCs. These receptors all stem from a woman younger than 30 in good health and CMV-seronegative.

The chain employs TRBV4-1 and TRBJ2-3; D might be TRBD2 (5 bases). CDR3 size: 14 residues. CDR1 is MGHRA, CDR2 YSYEKL, per germline. V dropped 1 base and J dropped 3 bases, with 8 bases sitting between them. The DNA of the CDR3 is TGCGCCAGCAGCCAAGGTCTAGCAACAGATACGCAGTATTTT. Its protein product is CASSQGLATDTQYF.

The chain couples TRBV7-2 to TRBJ1-2; maybe TRBD1 (6 bases). Trimming shortened V by 5 bases and J by 8 bases, and 18 bases separated the two germline ends. This CDR3 spans 14 amino acids. Germline V gives CDR1 SGHTA, CDR2 FQGNSA. CDR3 in DNA: TGTGCCAGCAGCCCACATGGGGGGGCGAACGGCTACACCTTC. The encoded protein is CASSPHGGANGYTF.

In DNA, the CDR3 is TGTGCCAGCAGCTCATACGGGGGGGCCGTAAGAGAGACCCAGTACTTC. Residues: CASSSYGGAVRETQYF. The genes are TRBV7-2 and TRBJ2-5; 8 bases line up with TRBD2. After removal of 4 bases from V and 4 bases from J, the junction contained 11 bases not matched to a gene. The CDR3 is made up of 16 amino acids. The germline V gene has CDR1 SGHTA and CDR2 FQGNSA.

The rearrangement uses TRBV14 and TRBJ2-3; D perhaps matches TRBD1 (5 bases). With 1 base removed from V and 8 bases from J, the gap between germline ends came to 10 bases. Germline V gives CDR1 SGHDN, CDR2 FVKESK. CDR3 size: 13 residues. The CDR3 DNA sequence: TGTGCCAGCAGCCAAGTAAGAAGGGGTACGCAGTATTTT. Amino acid sequence: CASSQVRRGTQYF. Using reference TRBV14 and TRBJ2-3 for the parts outside the CDR3, the full variable domain is EAGVTQFPSHSVIEKGQTVTLRCDPISGHDNLYWYRRVMGKEIKFLLHFVKESKQDESGMPNNRFLAERTGGTYSTLKVQPAELEDSGVYFCASSQVRRGTQYFGPGTRLTVL.

The chain is built from TRBV6-6 and TRBJ1-3; no definite D call. In germline, CDR1 is MNHNY, CDR2 SVGAGI (reference sequence). Trimming shortened V by 4 bases and J by 11 bases, and 18 bases separated the two germline ends. The CDR3 has 14 amino acids. This chain's CDR3 is CASSSGVAAQPIYF. The CDR3 DNA follows: TGTGCCAGCAGTTCCGGGGTTGCAGCCCAGCCCATATATTTT.

Points on this clone: Other DNA sequences of this sample code for an identical CDR3. The CDR3 region has the DNA TGTGCCAGCAGCGTAGCGGGGGGGACAGATACGCAGTATTTT. This sequence encodes CASSVAGGTDTQYF. The chain couples TRBV6-4 to TRBJ2-3; TRBD2 matches 11 bases. CDR3 length: 14 residues. The junction had 2 bases not matched to a gene; V was cut back by 6 bases and J by 3 bases. Germline CDR1 reads MRHNA; CDR2 reads SNTAGT.

This clone was detected only a few times. V is TRBV2 and J is TRBJ1-1; 8 nucleotides agree with TRBD1. Germline V gene sequence: CDR1 SNHLY, CDR2 FYNNEI. V lost 7 bases, J lost 7 bases, and 8 bases stayed unmatched. The CDR3 length is 13 residues. The CDR3 DNA follows: TGTGCCAGCATGGGGCAGGGGGCGAGTGAAGCTTTCTTT. This sequence encodes CASMGQGASEAFF.

This clone was seen only a few times. The V gene is TRBV4-3, the J gene TRBJ2-5; 7 bases line up with TRBD2. This CDR3 has 17 residues. In germline, CDR1 is LGHNA, CDR2 YSLEER. V was clipped by 4 bases and J by 3 bases; unmatched bases: 14. CDR3 amino acids: CASSLSPRGDGKETQYF. CDR3 nucleotide sequence: TGCGCCAGCAGCCTATCACCACGGGGGGACGGGAAAGAGACCCAGTACTTC.

The chain uses TRBV9 and TRBJ2-3; TRBD2 matches 14 bases. Looked up from germline, CDR1 is SGDLS and CDR2 is YYNGEE. The CDR3 extends over 21 amino acids. With 1 base clipped from V and 0 bases from J, the junction kept 13 bases outside the gene matches. The DNA for the CDR3 is TGTGCCAGCAGCGTATTCAGAGGACTAGCGGGGGGCCCCTATAGCACAGATACGCAGTATTTT. This codes for CASSVFRGLAGGPYSTDTQYF.

The chain links TRBV7-9 to TRBJ2-1; TRBD2 aligns across 12 bases. The V and J ends lost 1 base and 8 bases, in that order; junction bases with no gene match: 3. Looked up from germline, CDR1 is SEHNR and CDR2 is FQNEAQ (reference sequence). This CDR3 region has 15 residues. CDR3 nucleotide sequence: TGTGCCAGCAGCTTAGGACTAGCGGGAGCACATGAGCAGTTCTTC. Encoded protein: CASSLGLAGAHEQFF.

The chain has TRBV7-2 and TRBJ2-5; TRBD2 matches 16 bases. The CDR3 is made up of 18 amino acids. The trim removed 5 bases at V and 5 bases at J, leaving 11 bases unmatched. Germline CDR1 is SGHTA and CDR2 is FQGNSA. CDR3 bases: TGTGCCAGCAGCCTGGGACTAGCGGGGGGGCCGGGCCTTGAGACCCAGTACTTC. Protein: CASSLGLAGGPGLETQYF.

The chain links TRBV7-9 to TRBJ2-1; 8 positions agree with TRBD2. V was pared by 4 bases and J by 0 bases, with 8 bases of the junction left unmatched. CDR1 is SEHNR and CDR2 is FQNEAQ in the germline V gene (reference sequence). The CDR3 spans 17 residues. CDR3 in amino acids: CASSSTTSVSSYNEQFF. The CDR3, as DNA: TGTGCCAGCAGCTCGACGACTAGCGTTAGCTCCTACAATGAGCAGTTCTTC.

This chain connects TRBV9 to TRBJ2-1, with D maybe TRBD2 (6 bases). V was cut by 0 bases and J by 7 bases, with 17 bases left in between. There are 16 residues in the CDR3. CDR1 and CDR2 from the germline V gene are SGDLS and YYNGEE. The CDR3 DNA sequence: TGTGCCAGCAGCGTAGACGATGGGCTGGGGAGGAATGAGCAGTTCTTC. Translated, it gives CASSVDDGLGRNEQFF. Using reference TRBV9 and TRBJ2-1 for the parts outside the CDR3, the full variable domain is DSGVTQTPKHLITATGQRVTLRCSPRSGDLSVYWYQQSLDQGLQFLIQYYNGEERAKGNILERFSAQQFPDLHSELNLSSLELGDSALYFCASSVDDGLGRNEQFFGPGTRLTVL.

V gene TRBV5-8 combines with J gene TRBJ1-5, with TRBD1 identical over 12 bases. V lost 0 bases to trimming and J lost 6 bases; unmatched junction nucleotides: 4. The CDR3 runs 16 residues. Germline V CDR1 and CDR2: SGHTS, YDEGEE. CDR3 loop: CASSLGGQGATQPQHF. For the CDR3, the DNA is TGTGCCAGCAGCTTGGGGGGACAGGGGGCGACTCAGCCCCAGCATTTT. Using reference TRBV5-8 and TRBJ1-5 for the parts outside the CDR3, the full variable domain is EAGVTQSPTHLIKTRGQQATLRCSPISGHTSVYWYQQALGLGLQFLLWYDEGEERNRGNFPPRFSGRQFPNYSSELNVNALELEDSALYLCASSLGGQGATQPQHFGDGTRLSIL.

The CDR3 region has the DNA TGTGCCAGCAGCCCGGGAGGATACGGCACTGAAGCTTTCTTT. Translating it yields CASSPGGYGTEAFF. The chain links TRBV11-1 to TRBJ1-1; D unclear. With 5 bases removed from V and 4 bases from J, the gap between germline ends came to 14 bases. The V gene's germline CDR1 is SGHAT and CDR2 FQDESV (reference sequence). This CDR3 region has 14 residues.

In its sample, this clone was seen once. The V gene is TRBV11-3, the J gene TRBJ2-5; 7 bases are shared with TRBD2. Unmatched junction bases numbered 3, after V lost 1 base and J lost 4 bases. CDR1 and CDR2 from the germline V gene are SGHNT and YENEEA. The CDR3 covers 14 residues. Written as DNA, the CDR3 is TGTGCCAGCAGCTTAGTAGCGGGTGGAGAGACCCAGTACTTC. Translated: CASSLVAGGETQYF.

This chain joins TRBV7-9 and TRBJ1-3; a possible D gene is TRBD1 (5 bases). Trimming pared 5 bases from V and 3 bases from J, leaving 11 bases between. Germline V gene sequence: CDR1 SEHNR, CDR2 FQNEAQ (reference sequence). This CDR3 comprises 14 residues. Here the CDR3 reads CASSETDLGNTIYF. The CDR3 DNA sequence: TGTGCCAGCAGCGAGACAGACCTTGGAAACACCATATATTTT.

The genes are TRBV7-9 and TRBJ2-7, with D possibly being TRBD1 (5 bases). The CDR3 extends over 13 amino acids. Trimming left V 2 bases short and J 2 bases short, with 7 bases between. Germline V gene lookup returns CDR1 SEHNR and CDR2 FQNEAQ (reference sequence). The chain's CDR3 is CASSLLGAYEQYF. CDR3 DNA sequence: TGTGCCAGCAGCTTATTAGGGGCCTACGAGCAGTACTTC.

The CDR3 DNA is TGTGCCAGCAGTTACTCGACAGAAGCCAAAAACATTCAGTACTTC. This translates into CASSYSTEAKNIQYF. The rearrangement links TRBV6-6 to TRBJ2-4; a weak D match, TRBD1 (5 bases). The CDR3 is 15 amino acids. The germline V and J ends were trimmed by 0 bases and 0 bases, with 6 bases remaining between them. Per germline, CDR1 MNHNY and CDR2 SVGAGI (reference sequence).

The chain has TRBV5-1 and TRBJ2-1, with D perhaps matching TRBD2 (7 bases). The ends were cut back, 7 bases at V and 3 bases at J, with 14 bases in the middle. The CDR3 is 14 amino acids. The V gene's germline CDR1 is SGHRS and CDR2 YFSETQ. CDR3 loop: CASQGGGRYNEQFF. The CDR3 bases are TGCGCCAGCCAAGGGGGGGGGCGCTACAATGAGCAGTTCTTC.